These T cell receptor beta chains were read from a single sample in a study of shared clonotypes between healthy human individuals. Using immunoSEQ multiplex PCR, the repertoire was profiled, and TCRdb retains in-frame clones only, with some absent. The data contain over 850,000 clones, 70% to 80% of them singletons. Sequenced material: memory CD4+ T cells from PBMCs. These receptors came from a man between 18 and 35 years old in good health. Some clones in this sample may be carry-over from other donors' samples. CDR3s include the opening cysteine and the closing phenylalanine or tryptophan. Each record gives: D gene, J gene, V gene, clone size, CDR3 protein, CDR3 DNA. The D gene is left open where the match is weak. Where a row states a size, it is once, few, many or the class of an expanded clone; other rows omit it.

d_gene: TRBD2
j_gene: TRBJ2-1
v_gene: TRBV18
abundance: NA
CDR3aa: CASSPDTSLAGGYNEQFF
CDR3nt: TGTGCCAGCTCACCGGACACCTCACTAGCGGGAGGATACAATGAGCAGTTCTTC

d_gene: NA
j_gene: TRBJ2-6
v_gene: TRBV12-2
abundance: NA
CDR3aa: CASRQDTTTQSRANVLTF
CDR3nt: TGTGCAAGTCGCCAGGATACGACCACACAAAGTCGGGCCAACGTCCTGACTTTC

d_gene: NA
j_gene: TRBJ1-1
v_gene: TRBV11-1
abundance: NA
CDR3aa: CASSRMSRGNTEAFF
CDR3nt: TGTGCCAGCAGCCGAATGAGTCGAGGGAACACTGAAGCTTTCTTT

d_gene: NA
j_gene: TRBJ1-5
v_gene: TRBV7-6
abundance: many
CDR3aa: CASSREARQPQHF
CDR3nt: TGTGCCAGCAGCCGGGAGGCACGACAGCCCCAGCATTTT

d_gene: NA
j_gene: TRBJ2-3
v_gene: TRBV9
abundance: once
CDR3aa: CASSVVGSTDTQYF
CDR3nt: TGTGCCAGCAGCGTAGTGGGCAGCACAGATACGCAGTATTTT

d_gene: NA
j_gene: TRBJ1-1
v_gene: TRBV7-9
abundance: NA
CDR3aa: CASSSQVNTEAFF
CDR3nt: TGTGCCAGCAGCTCCCAAGTGAACACTGAAGCTTTCTTT

d_gene: NA
j_gene: TRBJ1-2
v_gene: TRBV5-1
abundance: NA
CDR3aa: CASSSGRGAAGYTF
CDR3nt: TGCGCCAGCAGCTCCGGTCGGGGGGCGGCTGGCTACACCTTC

d_gene: NA
j_gene: TRBJ1-1
v_gene: TRBV7-2
abundance: NA
CDR3aa: CASSFLGSMNTEAFF
CDR3nt: TGTGCCAGCAGCTTTCTTGGTTCCATGAACACTGAAGCTTTCTTT

d_gene: NA
j_gene: TRBJ2-7
v_gene: TRBV28
abundance: NA
CDR3aa: CASSYRTASLEQYF
CDR3nt: TGTGCCAGCAGTTATAGGACTGCCTCTTTGGAGCAGTACTTC

d_gene: NA
j_gene: TRBJ2-7
v_gene: TRBV10-3
abundance: NA
CDR3aa: CAISESRAVSYEQYF
CDR3nt: TGTGCCATCAGTGAGTCCAGGGCAGTCTCCTACGAGCAGTACTTC

d_gene: NA
j_gene: TRBJ1-2
v_gene: TRBV4-3
abundance: few
CDR3aa: CASSQEGAGVGYTF
CDR3nt: TGCGCCAGCAGCCAAGAGGGGGCAGGGGTTGGCTACACCTTC

d_gene: TRBD1
j_gene: TRBJ1-3
v_gene: TRBV6-6
abundance: NA
CDR3aa: CAGRTGDSGNTIYF
CDR3nt: TGTGCCGGCAGAACAGGGGACTCTGGAAACACCATATATTTT

d_gene: TRBD1
j_gene: TRBJ1-2
v_gene: TRBV9
abundance: NA
CDR3aa: CASSAQGQGASGYTF
CDR3nt: TGTGCCAGCAGCGCACAGGGACAGGGGGCTAGTGGCTACACCTTC

d_gene: NA
j_gene: TRBJ2-7
v_gene: TRBV5-6
abundance: NA
CDR3aa: CASSLISSGNEQYF
CDR3nt: TGTGCCAGCAGCTTGATCTCTTCGGGGAACGAGCAGTACTTC

d_gene: NA
j_gene: TRBJ2-5
v_gene: TRBV18
abundance: NA
CDR3aa: CASSSRDQETQYF
CDR3nt: TGTGCCAGCTCCTCGCGGGATCAAGAGACCCAGTACTTC

d_gene: NA
j_gene: TRBJ1-1
v_gene: TRBV15
abundance: NA
CDR3aa: CATSRDLGGPTEAFF
CDR3nt: TGTGCCACCAGCAGAGATCTCGGGGGGCCCACTGAAGCTTTCTTT

d_gene: NA
j_gene: TRBJ2-7
v_gene: TRBV6-1
abundance: NA
CDR3aa: CASSMTASTYEQYF
CDR3nt: TGTGCCAGCAGCATGACAGCGAGTACCTACGAGCAGTACTTC

d_gene: TRBD1
j_gene: TRBJ2-7
v_gene: TRBV5-1
abundance: NA
CDR3aa: CASSSRDRGRGYEQYF
CDR3nt: TGCGCCAGCAGCTCCCGGGACAGGGGTCGAGGCTACGAGCAGTACTTC

d_gene: TRBD2
j_gene: TRBJ2-7
v_gene: TRBV2
abundance: NA
CDR3aa: CASSFSGAYEQYF
CDR3nt: TGTGCCAGCAGTTTTAGCGGGGCCTACGAGCAGTACTTC

d_gene: NA
j_gene: TRBJ1-2
v_gene: TRBV5-1
abundance: NA
CDR3aa: CASSTTGAPAYGYTF
CDR3nt: TGCGCCAGCAGCACCACAGGAGCCCCAGCCTATGGCTACACCTTC

d_gene: TRBD2
j_gene: TRBJ2-7
v_gene: TRBV6-6
abundance: NA
CDR3aa: CASTPRLAEAYEQYF
CDR3nt: TGTGCCAGCACCCCGAGACTAGCGGAGGCCTACGAGCAGTACTTC

d_gene: NA
j_gene: TRBJ1-5
v_gene: TRBV4-2
abundance: few
CDR3aa: CASSQVGQAAQPQHF
CDR3nt: TGTGCCAGCAGCCAAGTGGGGCAGGCCGCTCAGCCCCAGCATTTT

d_gene: NA
j_gene: TRBJ2-3
v_gene: TRBV15
abundance: NA
CDR3aa: CATSRDRRMGAGSTDTQYF
CDR3nt: TGTGCCACCAGCAGAGACCGACGAATGGGGGCGGGAAGCACAGATACGCAGTATTTT

d_gene: NA
j_gene: TRBJ1-5
v_gene: TRBV19
abundance: NA
CDR3aa: CASSVGSRSAQHF
CDR3nt: TGTGCCAGTAGTGTGGGCTCCCGTTCAGCCCAGCATTTT

d_gene: NA
j_gene: TRBJ2-3
v_gene: TRBV15
abundance: NA
CDR3aa: CATGRWDTDTQYF
CDR3nt: TGTGCCACCGGACGATGGGACACAGATACGCAGTATTTT

d_gene: NA
j_gene: TRBJ2-2
v_gene: TRBV10-3
abundance: NA
CDR3aa: CAISEYGGQNTGELFF
CDR3nt: TGTGCCATCAGTGAGTACGGCGGACAGAACACCGGGGAGCTGTTTTTT

d_gene: TRBD2
j_gene: TRBJ2-7
v_gene: TRBV4-2
abundance: NA
CDR3aa: CASSPKPPGLSNYEQYF
CDR3nt: TGTGCCAGCAGCCCTAAACCTCCGGGACTAAGCAACTACGAGCAGTACTTC

d_gene: NA
j_gene: TRBJ2-6
v_gene: TRBV5-8
abundance: NA
CDR3aa: CASSRSYSAGANVLTF
CDR3nt: TGTGCCAGCAGCCGTTCGTATTCAGCTGGGGCCAACGTCCTGACTTTC

d_gene: NA
j_gene: TRBJ2-1
v_gene: TRBV19
abundance: NA
CDR3aa: CASSSVPRGRSQFF
CDR3nt: TGTGCCAGTAGTTCGGTCCCTAGAGGTCGATCGCAGTTCTTC

d_gene: NA
j_gene: TRBJ1-2
v_gene: TRBV9
abundance: NA
CDR3aa: CASSVGSGYTF
CDR3nt: TGTGCCAGCAGCGTAGGGTCTGGCTACACCTTC